This TCR beta chain appears in the sequencing data of a study of cytomegalovirus exposure and HLA in healthy donors. Study-level points and caveats: Previously analyzed data showed that most TCR beta V segments were productive at a frequency of about 87% or about 30%.

Primers: 60 Vbeta forward and 13 Jbeta reverse. The assay was immunoSEQ multiplex PCR, and TCRdb's table has in-frame clones only and misses some. The sample includes some 150,000 clones, around 79% of them seen just once. This clone was seen once. The antigen is unknown. Relative to the germline gene, one junction end is altered; a read error may explain this. The length of the CDR3 is 14 residues. CDR1 and CDR2 (germline): KGHSH, LQKENI. This receptor was taken from a man aged 18 to 30 in good health and CMV-seronegative. This sequence joins TRBV18 and TRBJ1-1, with 10 bases matching TRBD1. The sample taken for sequencing was PBMCs. CDR3 DNA sequence: TGTGCCAGCTCTCCCGGACAGGGGGAAGGCGGGGTCGTCTTT. Translating it yields CASSPGQGEGGVVF.